This T cell receptor beta chain was sequenced in a study of shared clonotypes between healthy human individuals. Findings of the study overall: For naive CD4 cells, 4% to 5% of clonotypes were shared across a few donors. Donor scarcity curtailed the genetic and exposure-history diversity represented herein.

Terminally differentiated effector memory CD45RA+ cells were excluded by CCR7 positive selection of CD45RO-negative cells. Donors comprised only Caucasian adults living in Nashville, Tennessee. As to this clone: The antigen remains undetermined.

Using immunoSEQ multiplex PCR, the repertoire was profiled, and TCRdb retains in-frame clones only, with some absent. The sample holds about 2 million clones; about 95% are singletons and the top ten take under 1.5%. The CDR3 extends over 17 amino acids. Germline V gene data show CDR1 as MGHDK and CDR2 as SYGVNS. The germline V and J ends were trimmed by 4 bases and 7 bases, with 22 bases remaining between them. The receptor's source is a young man in good health. This sequence joins TRBV25-1 and TRBJ2-2, with D possibly being TRBD2 (5 bases). The material sequenced was naive CD8+ T cells sorted from blood. CDR3 residues: CASSGYPQRGWGGELFF. The CDR3 nucleotides are TGTGCCAGCAGTGGATACCCCCAACGGGGTTGGGGCGGGGAGCTGTTTTTT.